This T cell receptor (beta chain) appears in the sequencing data of a study of metastatic and nonmetastatic thyroid tumors. Before thyroid surgery, none of the patients had received any treatment. The CDR3 runs to 16 residues. The germline gives CDR1 MDHEN, CDR2 SYDVKM. V shed 5 bases and J shed 0 bases, with 16 bases lying between them. Study-level findings and limits: Benign nodules were reported to have significantly lower TCR beta diversity than malignant thyroid tumors, in blood and tumor.

This clone was detected many times. The antigen is undetermined. Source study methods: The study's classifier, a distant-metastasis tool for papillary thyroid cancer, was built using CDR3 differences across clinicopathological groups. Via MiXCR, TCRdb re-called the PCR reads. What appears here as the V and J calls and clone size reflects TCRdb's work, not the paper's. Of just under 45,000 clones listed, approximately 3% were seen once; the top ten hold approximately 10%. The sample taken for sequencing was blood. The sequence was obtained from a female donor with papillary thyroid cancer or a benign thyroid nodule (not recorded which). Some clones in this sample may be carry-over from other donors' samples. The chain has TRBV28 and TRBJ1-1; D is uncertain. The CDR3 loop is CASSLTQIRMNTEAFF. The CDR3 region has the DNA TGTGCCAGCAGTCTGACCCAAATTCGGATGAACACTGAAGCTTTCTTT.